The T cell receptor (beta chain) under discussion was sequenced for a study of PD-L1 blockade in urothelial cancer. Across the study: Prior chemotherapy regimens per patient numbered 0 to 3. Each blood sample yielded a median of about 150,000 T cells.

The assay was immunoSEQ multiplex PCR, and TCRdb's table has in-frame clones only and misses some. The data contain 35,000 to 45,000 clones, 80% to 90% of them singletons. Time point indicated: pretreatment peripheral blood. This clone was seen once. The CDR3 loop spans 15 amino acids. With V trimmed by 3 bases and J by 5 bases, 4 bases remained unmatched. Germline values: CDR1 SGHRS, CDR2 YFSETQ. The chain couples TRBV5-1 to TRBJ1-6, with 8 bases lining up with TRBD1. This TCR was sampled from a man aged 55 to 69 with urothelial cancer. The sample was PBMCs, taken around atezolizumab (anti-PD-L1) treatment. CDR3: CASSWTGQDNSPLHF. CDR3 in DNA: TGCGCCAGCAGCTGGACGGGACAGGATAATTCACCCCTCCACTTT.